Included here is one T cell receptor beta chain sequence, with context. Sequencing was performed with immunoSEQ multiplex PCR; in TCRdb, only in-frame clones are kept and a portion is missing. The repertoire holds hundreds of thousands of clones, with around 85% as singletons. This entry is derived from a study of blood T cell repertoires in COVID-19. The sample taken for sequencing was PBMCs or T cells enriched from blood (not recorded which). The TCR was taken from a man aged 30 to 45 who had recovered from COVID-19.

The CDR3 DNA reads TGTGCCAGTAGTAACCGGGACAGGGGGCAAAATGGCTACACCTTC. It codes for CASSNRDRGQNGYTF. This chain links TRBV19 with TRBJ1-2, with 12 bases fitting TRBD1. The CDR3 is made up of 15 amino acids. The V segment lost 4 bases and the J segment 6 bases; nucleotides outside the gene matches: 6. Germline assignment: CDR1 LNHDA and CDR2 SQIVND (reference sequence).